The source of this TCR beta chain is a study of T cell changes during pregnancy in multiple sclerosis. Using immunoSEQ multiplex PCR, the repertoire was profiled, and TCRdb retains in-frame clones only, with some absent. The sample yields around 45,000 clones, about 91% seen once. The CDR3 extends over 15 amino acids. CDR1 is SGHVS and CDR2 is FQNEAQ in the germline V gene. V was pared by 0 bases and J by 9 bases, with 10 bases of the junction left unmatched. In this sample, this clone turned up once. This sequence originates from a female donor in good health, enrolled as a control in a pregnancy study. Here the sequenced sample was CD4+ T cells from peripheral blood mononuclear cells, taken in the second trimester of pregnancy. This chain uses TRBV7-8 with TRBJ2-5; 7 nucleotides match TRBD1. In DNA form, the CDR3 reads TGTGCCAGCAGCTTAGCGATCCGGTCTCAGGGGGCCCAGTACTTC. Protein product: CASSLAIRSQGAQYF.